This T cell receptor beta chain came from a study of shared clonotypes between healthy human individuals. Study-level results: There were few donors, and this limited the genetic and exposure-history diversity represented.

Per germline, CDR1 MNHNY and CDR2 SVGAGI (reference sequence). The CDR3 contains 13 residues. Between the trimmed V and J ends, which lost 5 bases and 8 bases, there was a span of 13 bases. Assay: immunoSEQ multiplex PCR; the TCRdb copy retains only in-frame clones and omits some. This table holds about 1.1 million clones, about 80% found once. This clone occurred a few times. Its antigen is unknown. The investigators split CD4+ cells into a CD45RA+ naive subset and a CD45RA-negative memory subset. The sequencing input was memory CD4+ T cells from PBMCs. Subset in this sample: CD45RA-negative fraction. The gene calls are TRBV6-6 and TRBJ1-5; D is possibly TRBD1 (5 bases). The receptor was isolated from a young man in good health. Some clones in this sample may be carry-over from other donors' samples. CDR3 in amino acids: CASSPVGGEPQHF. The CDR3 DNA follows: TGTGCCAGCAGTCCCGTTGGGGGGGAGCCCCAGCATTTT.